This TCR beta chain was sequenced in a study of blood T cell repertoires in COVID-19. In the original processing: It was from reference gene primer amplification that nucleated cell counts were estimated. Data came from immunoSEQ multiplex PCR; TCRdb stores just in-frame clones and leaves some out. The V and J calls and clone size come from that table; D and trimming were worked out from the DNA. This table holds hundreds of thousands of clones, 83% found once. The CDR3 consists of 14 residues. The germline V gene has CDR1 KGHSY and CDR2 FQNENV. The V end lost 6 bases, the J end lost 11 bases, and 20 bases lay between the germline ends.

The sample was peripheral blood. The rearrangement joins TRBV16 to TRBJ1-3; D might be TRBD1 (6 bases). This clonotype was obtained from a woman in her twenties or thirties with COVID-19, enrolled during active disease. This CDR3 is CASSHPGTRGAIYF. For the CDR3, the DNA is TGTGCCAGCAGTCATCCCGGGACACGAGGCGCCATATATTTT.